The 13 T cell receptor beta chains below were found in one sample sequenced in a study of T cells in tuberculosis. Profiling relied on immunoSEQ multiplex PCR, and the TCRdb table lists in-frame clones only, not all of them. This table has some 40,000 clones, about 96% appearing once. Sequencing input: PBMCs. Receptors were obtained from a donor aged 5 to 30 with latent tuberculosis or without tuberculosis infection.

V gene TRBV27 combines with J gene TRBJ2-7; the match to TRBD2 covers 7 bases. The germline gives CDR1 MNHEY, CDR2 SMNVEV (reference sequence). The CDR3 length is 13 residues. V was pared by 6 bases and J by 4 bases, with 6 bases of the junction left unmatched. The CDR3 DNA is TGTGCCAGCAGCCGGACGGGAGGTTACGAGCAGTACTTC. Its protein product is CASSRTGGYEQYF.

Note on this clone: Likely a read error: the CDR3 ends without its conserved phenylalanine or tryptophan. No DNA is shown, since the ends of the CDR3 on it are uncertain; the CDR3 is the one TCRdb lists. This chain uses TRBV28 with TRBJ1-5; the table names TRBD1, a call not compared with the DNA. CDR1 MDHEN and CDR2 SYDVKM come from the germline V gene. The CDR3 extends over 14 residues, inclusive of both ends. This CDR3 is CASRSLTVGTGVLY.

The chain joins TRBV6-5 to TRBJ1-1; TRBD1 might be the D (6 bases). V lost 2 bases, J lost 3 bases, and 16 bases lay in between. Germline CDR1 is MNHEY and CDR2 is SVGAGI. This CDR3 region has 16 residues. The CDR3 sequence is CASSYTEQGSDTEAFF. The CDR3 nucleotides are TGTGCCAGCAGTTACACTGAACAGGGATCGGACACTGAAGCTTTCTTT.

The genes are TRBV18 and TRBJ1-2; 9 nucleotides line up with TRBD1. V lost 3 bases, J lost 6 bases, and 5 bases stayed unmatched. Germline CDR1 and CDR2: KGHSH and LQKENI. This CDR3 contains 14 residues. CDR3 residues: CASSPTGGGDGYTF. Here the CDR3 DNA reads TGTGCCAGCTCACCCACAGGGGGCGGAGATGGCTACACCTTC.

The chain is built from TRBV30 and TRBJ1-1, with TRBD1 as a possible D gene (5 bases). V was cut by 3 bases and J by 5 bases, with 13 bases left in between. The germline gives CDR1 GTSNPN, CDR2 SVGIG (reference sequence). This CDR3 spans 13 amino acids. The CDR3 nucleotides are TGTGCCTGGAGCACACTAAAGGGGACTGAAGCTTTCTTT. Translating gives CAWSTLKGTEAFF.

The chain is built from TRBV6-5 and TRBJ2-7; TRBD2 agrees at 9 bases. This CDR3 region has 15 residues. Germline V CDR1 and CDR2: MNHEY, SVGAGI. V was clipped by 6 bases and J by 0 bases; unmatched bases: 6. CDR3 nucleotides: TGTGCCAGCAGCGGCGGGGGGGAGGCCTCCTACGAGCAGTACTTC. This codes for CASSGGGEASYEQYF.

The chain uses TRBV19 and TRBJ2-7; D is ambiguous. The V end was cut by 0 bases, the J end by 6 bases, with 12 bases between. Germline values: CDR1 LNHDA, CDR2 SQIVND (reference sequence). CDR3 length: 14 residues. The CDR3 coding sequence is TGTGCCAGTAGTATAGATTTGGGCCTGGGCGAGCAGTACTTC. This encodes CASSIDLGLGEQYF. The entire variable domain, with the rest obtained from reference TRBV19 and TRBJ2-7, is as follows: DGGITQSPKYLFRKEGQNVTLSCEQNLNHDAMYWYRQDPGQGLRLIYYSQIVNDFQKGDIAEGYSVSREKKESFPLTVTSAQKNPTAFYLCASSIDLGLGEQYFGPGTRLTVT.

The chain employs TRBV5-1 and TRBJ2-1; TRBD1 matches 8 bases. CDR1 and CDR2 from the germline V gene are SGHRS and YFSETQ. V shed 4 bases, J shed 3 bases, and the junction held 9 bases outside the gene matches. The CDR3 is 16 residues long. Written as DNA, the CDR3 is TGCGCCAGCAGCACCTCCGCGACAGGGGACTACAATGAGCAGTTCTTC. Translated, it gives CASSTSATGDYNEQFF.

This CDR3 is CASSVGSGSNQPQHF. CDR3 bases: TGTGCCAGCAGCGTAGGATCCGGGAGCAATCAGCCCCAGCATTTT. This chain links TRBV9 with TRBJ1-5; D is undetermined. V lost 0 bases and J lost 1, with 8 bases in between. In germline, CDR1 is SGDLS, CDR2 YYNGEE. The CDR3 contains 15 residues.

V and J are TRBV9 and TRBJ1-1; D perhaps matches TRBD1 (6 bases). V gave up 4 bases and J gave up 2 bases, with 15 bases separating them. Germline V lookup: CDR1 SGDLS, CDR2 YYNGEE. The CDR3 length is 15 residues. CDR3 residues: CASSLQGQSNTEAFF. CDR3 sequence (DNA): TGTGCCAGCAGCTTGCAGGGACAAAGTAACACTGAAGCTTTCTTT.

V and J are TRBV2 and TRBJ2-2, with a possible D match to TRBD1 (5 bases). Germline V lookup: CDR1 SNHLY, CDR2 FYNNEI. The V gene lost 7 bases and the J gene lost 6 bases, with 15 bases spanning the gap. The CDR3 is 14 residues long. The CDR3 nucleotides are TGTGCCAGCATCCTTCAGGGAATAGCCGGGGAGCTGTTTTTT. Translated, it gives CASILQGIAGELFF.

The chain couples TRBV5-4 to TRBJ2-3; 9 nucleotides match TRBD1. Germline loops: CDR1 SGHNT, CDR2 YYREEE (reference sequence). CDR3 size: 13 residues. V lost 3 bases and J lost 5; bases outside the gene matches: 1. The CDR3 nucleotides are TGTGCCAGCAGCTGGACAGGGGAAGATACGCAGTATTTT. As protein: CASSWTGEDTQYF.

The chain is built from TRBV27 and TRBJ1-5, with TRBD1 matching over 10 bases. The CDR3 spans 15 residues. The V gene's germline CDR1 is MNHEY and CDR2 SMNVEV (reference sequence). The J segment lost 11 bases and the V segment lost 5 bases, leaving 12 bases of the junction unmatched. The CDR3 sequence is CASSLLGTGERSQHF. The CDR3 DNA is TGTGCCAGCAGTCTCCTAGGGACAGGGGAGAGGTCCCAGCATTTT.